The sample holds one count of the clone carrying this T cell receptor beta chain. The sample is drawn from a study of a mutant IDH1 vaccine in newly diagnosed glioma. Time point given: baseline, week 1 (first vaccination visit). Stated treatment: pre-vaccination baseline after standard-of-care therapy. Germline assignment: CDR1 SGHRS and CDR2 YFSETQ. This CDR3 is 15 amino acids long. Trimming took 7 bases from V and 0 from J, leaving 13 bases between them. This table comes from immunoSEQ multiplex PCR, and its TCRdb copy is limited to in-frame clones, with some not included. The sample records some 22,000 clones, approximately 91% being singletons.

This rearrangement joins TRBV5-1 to TRBJ2-2, with D perhaps TRBD2 (5 bases). This specimen consisted of PBMCs, obtained from a glioma patient treated with radiotherapy, temozolomide or both. The TCR was taken from a man aged 30 to 39 with glioma. CDR3 amino acids: CASQSNSANTGELFF. For the CDR3, the DNA is TGCGCCAGCCAGAGTAATAGCGCGAACACCGGGGAGCTGTTTTTT.